This entry is about one T cell receptor beta chain. The antigen is unknown. Sequencing libraries made from TCR beta cDNA carried unique molecular identifiers. TCRdb independently ran MiXCR on the PCR reads; one entry per CDR3 protein. The table has 650,000 to 850,000 distinct CDR3 sequences, about 45% seen once. These data originate in a study of post-analysis software for immune sequencing data. Germline V gene data show CDR1 as LGHNA and CDR2 as YSLEER. This CDR3 has 13 amino acids. Between the trimmed V and J ends, which lost 11 bases and 3 bases, there was a span of 14 bases. Study results and limitations: Strong same-batch co-clustering of samples appeared with F measure clustering. Roughly 5 TRBV segments, TRBV5-6, TRBV5-1 and TRBV20-1 among them, were found more frequent in patients than controls. Normalized Chao1 diversity was significantly reduced in patients versus controls.

The sequence was obtained from a girl aged 5-17 years with multiple sclerosis. Sequenced sample: blood. The V and J genes are TRBV4-3 and TRBJ2-1; D remains unclear. The CDR3 coding sequence is TGCGCCTCAGGAGAGACCCACTACAATGAGCAGTTCTTC. Translation: CASGETHYNEQFF.